Following are 8 T cell receptor beta chains from one sample sequenced in a study of OX40 agonist ivuxolimab in advanced cancers. The protocol was immunoSEQ multiplex PCR, while the TCRdb copy is restricted to in-frame clones and leaves out a portion. The sample contains tens of thousands of clones, approximately 95% of which appear only once. The input for sequencing was CD4+ or CD8+ T cells sorted from blood, taken in a trial of the OX40 agonist ivuxolimab. These receptors all stem from an adult with an advanced solid tumor such as melanoma, head and neck, liver or kidney cancer.

The V gene is TRBV12-5, the J gene TRBJ2-3; 13 bases line up with TRBD2. The germline V gene encodes CDR1 LGHNT and CDR2 FRNRAP. The CDR3 loop spans 15 amino acids. J lost 3 bases, V lost 5 bases, and 2 bases had no gene match. The DNA for the CDR3 is TGTGCTAGTGGTCGGACTAGCGGGGGAACAGATACGCAGTATTTT. It is translated as CASGRTSGGTDTQYF. Drawing the rest from reference TRBV12-5 and TRBJ2-3, the complete variable domain is DARVTQTPRHKVTEMGQEVTMRCQPILGHNTVFWYRQTMMQGLELLAYFRNRAPLDDSGMPKDRFSAEMPDATLATLKIQPSEPRDSAVYFCASGRTSGGTDTQYFGPGTRLTVL.

The chain has TRBV7-6 and TRBJ1-3; D remains unclear. The CDR3 consists of 16 residues. Looked up from germline, CDR1 is SGHVS and CDR2 is FNYEAQ. The ends were cut back, 5 bases at V and 0 bases at J, with 14 bases in the middle. The CDR3 region is CASSPHDGFSGNTIYF. The CDR3 nucleotides are TGTGCCAGCAGCCCGCACGACGGATTCTCTGGAAACACCATATATTTT.

V is TRBV28 and J is TRBJ1-1; TRBD1 aligns across 7 bases. Germline loops: CDR1 MDHEN, CDR2 SYDVKM. After removal of 3 bases from V and 6 bases from J, the junction contained 7 bases not matched to a gene. The CDR3 is 14 residues long. The CDR3 region is CASSLTGTGAEAFF. In nucleotides, the CDR3 is TGTGCCAGCAGTTTGACAGGGACGGGGGCTGAAGCTTTCTTT. The full variable domain, completed using reference TRBV28 and TRBJ1-1, is DVKVTQSSRYLVKRTGEKVFLECVQDMDHENMFWYRQDPGLGLRLIYFSYDVKMKEKGDIPEGYSVSREKKERFSLILESASTNQTSMYLCASSLTGTGAEAFFGQGTRLTVV.

This clone was seen a single time. This chain uses TRBV13 with TRBJ1-4; D is unclear. Germline CDR1 is PRHDT and CDR2 is FYEKMQ (reference sequence). V lost 1 base and J lost 2, with 5 bases in between. This CDR3 has 14 amino acids. The chain's CDR3 is CASSLASTNEKLFF. In DNA form, the CDR3 reads TGTGCCAGCAGCTTAGCTAGCACTAATGAAAAACTGTTTTTT. Looking up the rest from reference TRBV13 and TRBJ1-4 gives the full variable domain: AAGVIQSPRHLIKEKRETATLKCYPIPRHDTVYWYQQGPGQDPQFLISFYEKMQSDKGSIPDRFSAQQFSDYHSELNMSSLELGDSALYFCASSLASTNEKLFFGSGTQLSVL.

J is TRBJ1-5 and V is TRBV11-2, with D hard to call. Germline V CDR1 and CDR2: SGHAT, FQNNGV. V dropped 3 bases and J dropped 0 bases, with 3 bases sitting between them. There are 13 residues in the CDR3. The CDR3 nucleotides read TGTGCCAGCAGCTTGGGTAGCAATCAGCCCCAGCATTTT. Translated, it gives CASSLGSNQPQHF.

The rearrangement links TRBV4-1 to TRBJ1-5; a weak D match, TRBD1 (5 bases). The CDR3 consists of 15 residues. CDR1 is MGHRA, CDR2 YSYEKL, per germline. Trimming cost V 4 bases and J 0 bases, with 10 bases left between them. Here the CDR3 reads CASSLRDGSNQPQHF. Here the CDR3 DNA reads TGCGCCAGCAGCCTCCGGGACGGTAGCAATCAGCCCCAGCATTTT.

This rearrangement joins TRBV19 to TRBJ2-7, with a weak D call TRBD2 (6 bases). Germline V lookup: CDR1 LNHDA, CDR2 SQIVND (reference sequence). The CDR3 sequence is 13 residues long. The V end was cut by 4 bases, the J end by 4 bases, with 11 bases between. As DNA, the CDR3 is TGTGCCAGTAGTACACGACTAGGTTACGAGCAGTACTTC. Residues: CASSTRLGYEQYF.

The chain carries TRBV28 and TRBJ2-3, with TRBD2 as a possible D gene (6 bases). V was shortened by 2 bases and J by 6 bases, with 24 bases between the two germline ends. This CDR3 comprises 18 residues. CDR1 is MDHEN and CDR2 is SYDVKM in the germline V gene. CDR3 region: CASSLPVPRGLIRDTQYF. The CDR3 region has the DNA TGTGCCAGCAGTTTACCGGTCCCGCGGGGTCTCATTAGGGATACGCAGTATTTT.